This T cell receptor beta chain was sequenced for a study of technical replicates of blood from several donors. Sequencing used immunoSEQ multiplex PCR; TCRdb keeps in-frame clones, though not all of them. Among about 82,000 clones listed, about 94% were seen once. Specimen: T cells isolated from PBMCs. This sequence was found in a human donor in good health.

The CDR3: CASSLSLAGGRDTQYF. The DNA of the CDR3 is TGCGCCAGCAGCCTAAGTTTAGCGGGAGGGCGGGATACGCAGTATTTT. J is TRBJ2-3 and V is TRBV4-3; 11 nucleotides match TRBD2. V lost 4 bases to trimming and J lost 6 bases; unmatched junction nucleotides: 9. Germline V gene lookup returns CDR1 LGHNA and CDR2 YSLEER. The CDR3 has 16 amino acids.